The entry that follows covers one TCR beta chain sequence. This sample was taken from a study of control samples from healthy donors and cancer patients. V trimming: 5 bases; J trimming: 3 bases; junction bases outside the gene matches: 17. Germline V CDR1 and CDR2: SGHRS, YFSETQ. The CDR3 is made up of 18 amino acids. Clones were read by immunoSEQ multiplex PCR, and TCRdb kept only the in-frame ones, dropping some. The table records about 140,000 clones, about 86% of them present only once. The source of this sequence is a man between 18 and 29 years old in good health. The chain is built from TRBV5-1 and TRBJ2-1, with 7 bases identical to TRBD2. The source material was blood. The CDR3 DNA sequence: TGCGCCAGCAGGCTATCCCCCATAGGGACTAAAGTCTACAATGAGCAGTTCTTC. Translated, it gives CASRLSPIGTKVYNEQFF.